The 14 T cell receptor beta chains in this list originate from one sample, sequenced in a study of shared clonotypes between healthy human individuals. The assay was immunoSEQ multiplex PCR, and TCRdb's table has in-frame clones only and misses some. The sample has 700,000 or so clones, roughly 78% seen once. The sequenced material came from memory CD4+ T cells sorted from blood. Subset of the sample: CD45RA-negative fraction. The receptor source for this set is a woman in her twenties or thirties in good health.

In its sample, this clone was seen a few times. One end of the junction does not line up with germline, which may come from a read error. This sequence joins TRBV6-5 and TRBJ2-7, with D perhaps matching TRBD1 or TRBD2 (5 bases each). CDR3 length: 13 residues. Germline V lookup: CDR1 MNHEY, CDR2 SVGAGI. CDR3 loop: CASSYKLGTTPTF. The CDR3 DNA sequence: TGTGCCAGCAGTTACAAGTTGGGGACCACTCCGACCTTC.

A remark on this clone: Compared with germline, one end of the junction differs, possibly owing to a read error. The chain joins TRBV7-9 to TRBJ2-3, with 9 bases aligning to TRBD1. The CDR3 is made up of 13 amino acids. Germline CDR1 and CDR2: SEHNR and FQNEAQ (reference sequence). The CDR3, as DNA: TGTGCCAGCAGCTTCGCAGGGACAGGGACCCGGGATTTT. It encodes CASSFAGTGTRDF.

The V gene is TRBV7-9, the J gene TRBJ2-7, with 7 bases fitting TRBD1. The CDR3 has 14 residues. Per the germline V gene, CDR1 is SEHNR and CDR2 is FQNEAQ (reference sequence). V lost 4 bases to trimming and J lost 1 base; unmatched junction nucleotides: 4. The CDR3, as DNA: TGTGCCAGCAGCTCGGAACAGGGGTCCTACGAGCAGTACTTC. This sequence encodes CASSSEQGSYEQYF.

The rearrangement joins TRBV11-3 to TRBJ2-5, with TRBD1 matching over 9 bases. This CDR3 has 16 residues. V shed 3 bases and J 0 bases; nucleotides not matched to a gene: 5. The germline gives CDR1 SGHNT, CDR2 YENEEA. CDR3 coding DNA: TGTGCCAGCAGCTTCTCCGGGACAGGGTACCAAGAGACCCAGTACTTC. Translation: CASSFSGTGYQETQYF.

This chain joins TRBV4-1 and TRBJ1-2; D not certain. The length of the CDR3 is 15 residues. CDR1 is MGHRA and CDR2 is YSYEKL in the germline V gene. The V and J ends lost 0 bases and 0 bases respectively, with 8 bases between them. CDR3: CASSQDYAANYGYTF. As DNA, the CDR3 is TGCGCCAGCAGCCAAGATTACGCAGCTAACTATGGCTACACCTTC.

This rearrangement joins TRBV5-1 to TRBJ2-2; 8 nucleotides match TRBD2. CDR3 size: 15 residues. Germline assignment: CDR1 SGHRS and CDR2 YFSETQ. V was pared by 5 bases and J by 3 bases, with 6 bases of the junction left unmatched. DNA for the CDR3: TGCGCCAGCAGGGCGGCAGCGGGAGACACCGGGGAGCTGTTTTTT. This translates into CASRAAAGDTGELFF.

The table lists this clone with a few counts. The DNA for the CDR3 is TGTGCCAGCGGTCTTAATAGCTATACGCAGTATTTT. Protein product: CASGLNSYTQYF. The chain employs TRBV2 and TRBJ2-3; the D is unclear. CDR3 length equals 12 residues. Germline assignment: CDR1 SNHLY and CDR2 FYNNEI. V gave up 8 bases and J gave up 7 bases, with 13 bases separating them. Drawing the rest from reference TRBV2 and TRBJ2-3, the complete variable domain is EPEVTQTPSHQVTQMGQEVILRCVPISNHLYFYWYRQILGQKVEFLVSFYNNEISEKSEIFDDQFSVERPDGSNFTLKIRSTKLEDSAMYFCASGLNSYTQYFGPGTRLTVL.

The rearrangement uses TRBV19 and TRBJ1-2; tentatively, D is TRBD1 (5 bases). This CDR3 contains 14 residues. Germline V CDR1 and CDR2: LNHDA, SQIVND (reference sequence). V was shortened by 6 bases and J by 4 bases, with 15 bases between the two germline ends. The CDR3 spells CASSPRRQLYGYTF. The CDR3 DNA follows: TGTGCCAGTAGCCCTCGCCGACAGCTCTATGGCTACACCTTC.

This clone was seen a handful of times. V gene TRBV7-8 combines with J gene TRBJ2-7; 10 positions agree with TRBD2. From germline, CDR1 is SGHVS and CDR2 FQNEAQ. The CDR3 covers 16 residues. Germline trimming cut 5 bases from V and 6 bases from J; bases unmatched to any gene: 13. CDR3 DNA sequence: TGTGCCAGCAGCCCCAATCGCCTAGCGGGAGTGCTCGAGCAGTACTTC. It encodes CASSPNRLAGVLEQYF.

This clone was picked up many times. Different DNA sequences within this sample yield the same CDR3. The rearrangement links TRBV28 to TRBJ1-2; D is uncertain. Germline V CDR1 and CDR2: MDHEN, SYDVKM. The CDR3 runs 11 residues. Between the trimmed V and J ends, which lost 5 bases and 3 bases, there was a span of 4 bases. The CDR3 sequence: CASSTDYGYTF. The CDR3 region has the DNA TGTGCCAGCAGTACCGACTATGGCTACACCTTC.

DNA for the CDR3: TGTGCCAGCTCACCTATCCGGGACGGCCAGCCCCAGCATTTT. This sequence encodes CASSPIRDGQPQHF. This chain connects TRBV18 to TRBJ1-5; D perhaps matches TRBD1 (5 bases). This CDR3 contains 14 residues. The germline gives CDR1 KGHSH, CDR2 LQKENI. V lost 3 bases and J lost 7, with 13 bases in between. Using reference TRBV18 and TRBJ1-5 for the parts outside the CDR3, the full variable domain is NAGVMQNPRHLVRRRGQEARLRCSPMKGHSHVYWYRQLPEEGLKFMVYLQKENIIDESGMPKERFSAEFPKEGPSILRIQQVVRGDSAAYFCASSPIRDGQPQHFGDGTRLSIL.

With regard to this clone: The conserved phenylalanine or tryptophan normally closing the CDR3 is absent here, so this likely arose from a read error. The limits of the CDR3 on the DNA are not certain, so only TCRdb's listed CDR3 is given. The chain is built from TRBV15 and TRBJ2-7; TRBD2, as called in the table, went unchecked against the DNA. The CDR3 is 13 residues long, ends included. Per germline, CDR1 LNHNV and CDR2 YYDKDF (reference sequence). This chain's CDR3 is CATSPTVSASPHY.

This sequence joins TRBV10-3 and TRBJ2-2; TRBD1 or TRBD2 may be the D gene (5 bases each). The CDR3 is made up of 14 amino acids. Germline V CDR1 and CDR2: ENHRY, SYGVKD. V shed 6 bases and J shed 5 bases, with 13 bases lying between them. The CDR3 spells CAISSGARTGELFF. The CDR3 coding sequence is TGTGCCATCAGCTCCGGGGCGAGAACCGGGGAGCTGTTTTTT.

The chain carries TRBV19 and TRBJ2-1; no reliable D call. V dropped 0 bases and J dropped 6 bases, with 15 bases sitting between them. The CDR3 contains 16 residues. Germline V gives CDR1 LNHDA, CDR2 SQIVND (reference sequence). Written as DNA, the CDR3 is TGTGCCAGTAGTATAGATCGTTCCAGGCCCGTCAATGAGCAGTTCTTC. Encoded protein: CASSIDRSRPVNEQFF.